This TCR beta chain was identified in a study of shared T cell receptors in the human thymus. Germline loops: CDR1 SGHNT, CDR2 YENEEA. The CDR3 is 13 amino acids. With 4 bases clipped from V and 4 bases from J, the junction kept 2 bases outside the gene matches. Clones were read by immunoSEQ multiplex PCR, and TCRdb kept only the in-frame ones, dropping some. The data contain over 65,000 clones, 90% to 95% of them singletons. Sequenced input: thymocytes. The TCR was taken from a human donor. This sequence joins TRBV11-3 and TRBJ2-7; 9 nucleotides align to TRBD1. CDR3 nucleotide sequence: TGTGCCAGCAGCTCGGGACAGGGATACGAGCAGTACTTC. This codes for CASSSGQGYEQYF.